Listed below are T cell receptor beta chains from one sample, sequenced in a study of T cells in pancreatic ductal adenocarcinoma. Produced via immunoSEQ multiplex PCR; TCRdb's table is partial and in-frame only. This table holds roughly 100,000 clones, over 90% found once. Material: PBMCs. These receptors all come from a human donor with pancreatic ductal adenocarcinoma. The CDR3 runs from the conserved cysteine through the conserved F or W. The D gene is left open where the match is weak. Expanded clones get a size class; other rows say once, few or many, or leave the size out.

d_call j_call v_call clone_size cdr3_nt cdr3_aa
- TRBJ1-2 TRBV7-9 - TGTGCCAGCAGCATAGAAGACACTGCCTATGGCTACACCTTC CASSIEDTAYGYTF
TRBD1 TRBJ1-5 TRBV19 - TGTGCCAGTAGTATAAAACCCGGGACAGGGGGCTTCAATCAGCCCCAGCATTTT CASSIKPGTGGFNQPQHF
TRBD1 TRBJ2-5 TRBV9 - TGTGCCAGCAGCGTAGAAGGGACAGGGGCAGAGACCCAGTACTTC CASSVEGTGAETQYF
- TRBJ1-1 TRBV25-1 - TGTGCCAGCAGATCAGGGATTACTGAAGCTTTCTTT CASRSGITEAFF
TRBD1 TRBJ2-3 TRBV9 once TGTGCCAGCAGCCCCACGGGACAGGGCACAGATACGCAGTATTTT CASSPTGQGTDTQYF
- TRBJ1-1 TRBV12-1 - TGTGCTGAGGACACTGAAGCTTTCTTT CAEDTEAFF
- TRBJ1-5 TRBV15 few TGTGCCACCAGCAGAGATCATGAATCAGAACGGAGGAATCAGCCCCAGCATTTT CATSRDHESERRNQPQHF
- TRBJ2-2 TRBV7-3 - TGTGCCAGCAGCCTCAGGTCTGTTACGAACACCGGGGAGCTGTTTTTT CASSLRSVTNTGELFF
- TRBJ2-5 TRBV7-7 - TGTGCCAGCAGCTTAGCGGGGGCCGGGCCTCAAGAGACCCAGTACTTC CASSLAGAGPQETQYF
- TRBJ2-7 TRBV4-1 - TGCGCCAGCAGCCGGCTAGTCGACTCCTACGAGCAGTACTTC CASSRLVDSYEQYF
- TRBJ1-5 TRBV6-5 few TGTGCCAGCAGTTACTCGGGGGCGGGAGATCAGCCCCAGCATTTT CASSYSGAGDQPQHF
- TRBJ1-1 TRBV11-3 - TGTGCCAGCAGCCGGGGCGGGAGAAGGACTGAAGCTTTCTTT CASSRGGRRTEAFF
TRBD1 TRBJ1-4 TRBV27 - TGTGCCAGCAGCCCGACAGGGTTCTTGGGTAATGAAAAACTGTTTTTT CASSPTGFLGNEKLFF
TRBD1 TRBJ1-1 TRBV28 - TGTGCCAGTGACAGGGGGAACACTGAAGCTTTCTTT CASDRGNTEAFF
- TRBJ2-7 TRBV7-9 - TGTGCCAGCAGCTTAGCGCCTAGACCCGACGAGCAGTACTTC CASSLAPRPDEQYF
- TRBJ1-1 TRBV7-2 - TGTGCCAGCAGCTTAGGCAGGGAACGCTCAGCTTTCTTT CASSLGRERSAFF
- TRBJ2-7 TRBV6-5 - TGTGCCAGCAGTTACTCCTCCGGGGAAACCATCTACGAGCAGTACTTC CASSYSSGETIYEQYF
TRBD2 TRBJ2-1 TRBV6-4 - TGTGCCAGCAGTGACTTCTGGACTAGCGGGAGCTTAAGGCAGTTCTTC CASSDFWTSGSLRQFF
TRBD1 TRBJ1-2 TRBV5-1 - TGCGCCAGCACCCGGACAGGGGGCCCTTCTTCCTATGGCTACACCTTC CASTRTGGPSSYGYTF
- TRBJ2-1 TRBV9 few TGTGCCAGCAGGGCGGGCAACAATGAGCAGTTCTTC CASRAGNNEQFF
- TRBJ1-1 TRBV30 - TGTGCCTGGAGTGTAGGGGGGGGGACTGAAGCTTTCTTT CAWSVGGGTEAFF
TRBD1 TRBJ1-3 TRBV18 - TGTGCCAGCTCGAGGACAGGGGGCAACACCATATATTTT CASSRTGGNTIYF
- TRBJ2-2 TRBV5-1 - TGCGCCAGCAGCTTGGAACAGGAGCTGTTTTTT CASSLEQELFF
- TRBJ2-5 TRBV5-1 - TGCGCCAGCAGCTTGGATTCGACAGGTTGGCAAGAGACCCAGTACTTC CASSLDSTGWQETQYF
- TRBJ2-1 TRBV7-2 few TGTGCCAGCAGCTTAAGGCAGGGCCTTCACAATGAGCAGTTCTTC CASSLRQGLHNEQFF
- TRBJ1-1 TRBV15 - TGTGCCTCCTCCGCAGGATCGAACACTGAAGCTTTCTTT CASSAGSNTEAFF
TRBD2 TRBJ2-5 TRBV7-8 - TGTGCCAGCAGCCGTTCTAGCGGGAGACTTTTAGAGACCCAGTACTTC CASSRSSGRLLETQYF
TRBD2 TRBJ2-1 TRBV25-1 - TGTGCCAGCAGTGCCCACCAGCTAGCGGGCTCTAATGAGCAGTTCTTC CASSAHQLAGSNEQFF
- TRBJ1-2 TRBV9 - TGTGCCAGCAGGACGGGGGGTGGCTACACCTTC CASRTGGGYTF
TRBD2 TRBJ2-1 TRBV4-3 - TGCGCCAGCAGCCCAACTAGCGGGAATACCGGGTACAATGAGCAGTTCTTC CASSPTSGNTGYNEQFF
- TRBJ2-3 TRBV7-9 - TGTGCCAGCAGCTTACTGTTCACAGATACGCAGTATTTT CASSLLFTDTQYF
- TRBJ1-4 TRBV30 - TGTGCCGGTCAGACAGGACCAAATGAAAAACTGTTTTTT CAGQTGPNEKLFF
- TRBJ2-3 TRBV19 once TGTGCCAGTAGTATCTGGACTAGCACAGATACGCAGTATTTT CASSIWTSTDTQYF
- TRBJ1-5 TRBV19 - TGTGCCAGTAGTCCGGCAGGGCGACAGCCCCAGCATTTT CASSPAGRQPQHF
- TRBJ1-2 TRBV7-9 - TGTGCCAGCAGCTTGACAGAAGGCTACACCTTC CASSLTEGYTF
TRBD2 TRBJ2-5 TRBV7-3 - TGTGCCAGCAGCCCCGGGGTAGCGGGAGAGACCCAGTACTTC CASSPGVAGETQYF
- TRBJ2-2 TRBV27 - TGTGCCAGCAGTTCCGGACAGCACACCGGGGAGCTGTTTTTT CASSSGQHTGELFF
TRBD1 TRBJ2-2 TRBV5-6 - TGTGCCAGCAGCTTGGCCTCAGGGGGCCCCGGGGAGCTGTTTTTT CASSLASGGPGELFF
TRBD2 TRBJ2-1 TRBV28 - TGTGCCAGCAGCACCGCTGGACTAGCGGGAGTGGGAGCCTACAATGAGCAGTTCTTC CASSTAGLAGVGAYNEQFF
TRBD1 TRBJ2-5 TRBV10-3 once TGTGCCATCAGTGACAGGGGGAAGGGGGCAGGGGAAGAGACCCAGTACTTC CAISDRGKGAGEETQYF
- TRBJ2-5 TRBV28 - TGTGCCAGCAGGGTCCGACAGCCTCCTTGGGGAGAGACCCAGTACTTC CASRVRQPPWGETQYF
TRBD2 TRBJ2-2 TRBV27 - TGTGCCAGCAGTTCCCTTCTAGCGGAGCGCACCGGGGAGCTGTTTTTT CASSSLLAERTGELFF
- TRBJ1-5 TRBV19 - TGTGCCAGTAGTATATCGTCAGGGTTAGGTCAGCCCCAGCATTTT CASSISSGLGQPQHF
- TRBJ2-2 TRBV7-8 - TGTGCCAGCAGCTTAGGACAGGGGAGGATTGGCGGGAGGAACACCGGGGAGCTGTTTTTT CASSLGQGRIGGRNTGELFF
TRBD1 TRBJ2-5 TRBV6-1 - TGTGCCAGCAGCCGGACAGCTCCTCAGGGGGACCAGTACTTC CASSRTAPQGDQYF
- TRBJ1-1 TRBV19 - TGTGCCAGTAGGGCGGGGGGTGCCACTGAAGCTTTCTTT CASRAGGATEAFF
TRBD2 TRBJ2-3 TRBV18 - TGTGCCAGCTCACCAGGGGCGGGAGGGCAAGATACGCAGTATTTT CASSPGAGGQDTQYF
TRBD2 TRBJ2-7 TRBV6-5 - TGTGCCAGCAGCGTGGGACTAGCGGGACTCGAGCAGTACTTC CASSVGLAGLEQYF
TRBD1 TRBJ1-1 TRBV5-1 - TGCGCCAGCAGCTTGGGACGGGACAGGTTGAACACTGAAGCTTTCTTT CASSLGRDRLNTEAFF